This TCR beta chain stems from a study of a mutant IDH1 vaccine in newly diagnosed glioma. Study-wide background: Treated patients had a mean age of about 40 years and a sex split that was roughly 60% male and approximately 38% female. Study findings and constraints: Among all patients, vaccine-induced immune responses occurred in 90% to 95%. Whatever changes occurred in top peripheral T cell clonotypes seemed unrelated to pseudoprogression.

As to time point: week 47, end of study. A single vaccine dose contained 300 ug of mutant IDH1 20-mer peptide, and topical imiquimod was used with it. Patients came in for eight vaccinations, in weeks 1, 3, 5, 7, 11, 15, 19 and 23. The CDR3 runs 15 residues. Trimming removed 4 bases at V and 5 bases at J, with 15 bases between. Germline-derived CDR1 and CDR2 are SGHRS and YFSETQ. Comment on this clone: The antigen is unknown.

Repertoires were generated with immunoSEQ multiplex PCR, while TCRdb's copy carries only in-frame clones and drops some. This sample has some 34,000 clones; 80% to 95% occur once, and the top ten carry just over 5%. This chain links TRBV5-1 with TRBJ1-4; D might be TRBD1 (6 bases). The clonotype originates from a woman in her forties with glioma. This material consisted of PBMCs, taken from a glioma patient whose treatment included an IDH1 peptide vaccine. DNA for the CDR3: TGCGCCAGCAGCACCCCGGGGGGCTCGAATGAAAAACTGTTTTTT. Its translation: CASSTPGGSNEKLFF. The entire variable domain, with the rest obtained from reference TRBV5-1 and TRBJ1-4, is as follows: KAGVTQTPRYLIKTRGQQVTLSCSPISGHRSVSWYQQTPGQGLQFLFEYFSETQRNKGNFPGRFSGRQFSNSRSEMNVSTLELGDSALYLCASSTPGGSNEKLFFGSGTQLSVL.